This T cell receptor beta chain was captured in a study of T cell responses to AZD1222 COVID-19 vaccine. This table comes from immunoSEQ multiplex PCR, and its TCRdb copy is limited to in-frame clones, with some not included. This sample has more than 130,000 clones, with 90% found just once. With respect to this clone: What it binds is not known.

Trimming cost V 1 base and J 0 bases, with 7 bases left between them. The CDR3 is 15 residues long. CDR1 is LGHNA, CDR2 YNFKEQ, per germline. General observations from the study: Spike was spanned by vaccine-associated CD4 TCRs, which were dominant at 160-218 and 743-854. AZD1222 recipients seropositive at baseline numbered only five to seven. The donor cohort was predominantly white British with a female majority, and clonal diversity may have been underestimated.

The source was peripheral blood, collected on day 0 of AZD1222 vaccination. The genes are TRBV4-2 and TRBJ1-3, with unresolved D. This clonotype was obtained from an adult in good health. CDR3 region: CASSQGDDSGNTIYF. The CDR3 DNA sequence: TGTGCCAGCAGCCAAGGTGACGACTCTGGAAACACCATATATTTT.